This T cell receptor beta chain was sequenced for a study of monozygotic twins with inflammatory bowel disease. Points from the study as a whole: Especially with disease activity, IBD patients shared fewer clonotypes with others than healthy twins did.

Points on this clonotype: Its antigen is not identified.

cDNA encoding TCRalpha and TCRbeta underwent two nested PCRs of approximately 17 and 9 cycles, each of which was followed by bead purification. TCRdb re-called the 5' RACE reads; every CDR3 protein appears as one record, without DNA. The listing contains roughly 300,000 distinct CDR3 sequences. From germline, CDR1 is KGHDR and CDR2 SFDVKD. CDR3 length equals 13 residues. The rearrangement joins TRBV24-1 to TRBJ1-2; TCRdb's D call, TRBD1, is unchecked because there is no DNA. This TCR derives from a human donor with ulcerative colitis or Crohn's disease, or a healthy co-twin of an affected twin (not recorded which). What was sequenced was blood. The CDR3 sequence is CATSPGTIDGYTF.